The 26 T cell receptor beta chains given below trace back to one sample, sequenced in a study of blood T cell repertoires in COVID-19. Generated by immunoSEQ multiplex PCR, the TCRdb table keeps only in-frame clones and is missing some. Altogether about 94,000 clones are present, about four fifths being singletons, with the ten largest covering roughly 19%. Sequencing used peripheral blood. All receptors come from a human donor in a cohort sampled during active COVID-19.

V is TRBV27 and J is TRBJ1-5, with 9 nucleotides matching TRBD1. CDR1 is MNHEY and CDR2 is SMNVEV in the germline V gene (reference sequence). The V gene end was trimmed by 0 bases and the J gene end by 4 bases; junction bases not matched to a gene: 7. This CDR3 region has 17 residues. CDR3 residues: CASSLSQGQGRNQPQHF. CDR3 bases: TGTGCCAGCAGTTTATCCCAGGGACAGGGACGGAATCAGCCCCAGCATTTT.

Regarding this clone: Other DNA variants within this sample encode the same CDR3. This chain connects TRBV18 to TRBJ2-7, with TRBD2 matching 8 bases. The trim removed 6 bases at V and 0 bases at J, leaving 4 bases unmatched. Germline V gene sequence: CDR1 KGHSH, CDR2 LQKENI. The CDR3 sequence is 14 residues long. CDR3 sequence: CASSPGTSSYEQYF. The CDR3 nucleotides are TGTGCCAGCTCCCCCGGGACTAGCTCCTACGAGCAGTACTTC.

This rearrangement joins TRBV10-3 to TRBJ2-7, with TRBD2 matching 7 bases. With 6 bases clipped from V and 2 bases from J, the junction kept 4 bases outside the gene matches. The CDR3 has 13 amino acids. CDR1 and CDR2 (germline): ENHRY, SYGVKD. As DNA, the CDR3 is TGTGCCATCAGACTAGCGAGTGCCTACGAGCAGTACTTC. Amino acid sequence: CAIRLASAYEQYF.

The genes are TRBV7-2 and TRBJ2-7, with D unclear. The CDR3 is made up of 14 amino acids. Trimming removed 1 base at V and 7 bases at J, with 14 bases between. Looked up from germline, CDR1 is SGHTA and CDR2 is FQGNSA. The CDR3 loop is CASSLVGAREEQYF. As DNA, the CDR3 is TGTGCCAGCAGCTTAGTGGGCGCCCGAGAAGAGCAGTACTTC.

This clone was counted a single time. The V and J genes are TRBV11-2 and TRBJ2-7; 7 nucleotides agree with TRBD1. This CDR3 has 14 residues. Per germline, CDR1 SGHAT and CDR2 FQNNGV. V lost 0 bases and J lost 2; bases outside the gene matches: 1. Written as DNA, the CDR3 is TGTGCCAGCAGCTTAGAGGGACAGACCTACGAGCAGTACTTC. Translation: CASSLEGQTYEQYF.

The chain couples TRBV5-5 to TRBJ1-2; 10 nucleotides match TRBD1. The junction had 3 bases not matched to a gene; V was cut back by 0 bases and J by 1 base. The CDR3 consists of 16 residues. Germline assignment: CDR1 SGHKS and CDR2 YYEKEE (reference sequence). In DNA, the CDR3 is TGTGCCAGCAGCTTGGCCGGGACAGGGGATAACTATGGCTACACCTTC. This codes for CASSLAGTGDNYGYTF.

V is TRBV30 and J is TRBJ2-7; the D gene is possibly TRBD2 (5 bases). Germline V gene lookup returns CDR1 GTSNPN and CDR2 SVGIG (reference sequence). The V end lost 2 bases, the J end lost 6 bases, and 8 bases lay between the germline ends. The CDR3 runs to 11 residues. The CDR3 region has the DNA TGTGCCTGGAGTACGGGGAGCGAGCAGTACTTC. Protein: CAWSTGSEQYF.

The chain links TRBV21-1 to TRBJ2-7; the table's D gene call, TRBD2, was not cross checked with the DNA. TRBV21-1 is a pseudogene segment. The CDR3 sequence is 17 residues long. The CDR3 loop is CASSKVEFSGSEYEQYF. The CDR3 DNA follows: TGTGCCAGCAGCAAGGTTGAGTTTAGCGGGAGTGAGTACGAGCAGTACTTC.

This clone was detected a few times. This sequence joins TRBV6-1 and TRBJ2-7; 7 bases line up with TRBD2. The CDR3 runs to 15 residues. Trimming cost V 3 bases and J 7 bases; bases outside gene matches: 12. Germline V lookup: CDR1 MNHNS, CDR2 SASEGT. CDR3 protein: CASSESASGKREQYF. In nucleotides, the CDR3 is TGTGCCAGCAGTGAGTCGGCTAGCGGCAAAAGGGAGCAGTACTTC.

DNA for the CDR3: TGTGCCAGCTTAAGACAGGGGGCCTCTATATTGAGCTCCTACGAGCAGTACTTC. Translating gives CASLRQGASILSSYEQYF. The chain has TRBV28 and TRBJ2-7; 10 bases map to TRBD1. The V and J ends lost 8 bases and 0 bases, in that order; junction bases with no gene match: 16. This CDR3 spans 18 amino acids. The germline CDR1 and CDR2 sequences are MDHEN and SYDVKM.

The chain joins TRBV5-4 to TRBJ1-4, with D maybe TRBD1 (6 bases). The germline V gene has CDR1 SGHNT and CDR2 YYREEE (reference sequence). V was trimmed by 0 bases and J by 2 bases, leaving 8 bases between them. The length of the CDR3 is 15 residues. The CDR3 coding sequence is TGTGCCAGCAGCTTGGGAAGGGGGACTAATGAAAAACTGTTTTTT. It is translated as CASSLGRGTNEKLFF.

The rearrangement links TRBV2 to TRBJ2-2; 7 nucleotides match TRBD1. The CDR3 spans 15 residues. V was pared by 7 bases and J by 4 bases, with 9 bases of the junction left unmatched. Germline lookup yields CDR1 SNHLY and CDR2 FYNNEI. The CDR3 bases are TGTGCCAGCATCCGGGACAGAGGAAGCACCGGGGAGCTGTTTTTT. Amino acids: CASIRDRGSTGELFF.

This sequence joins TRBV10-2 and TRBJ1-4; possible D gene TRBD1, 5 bases. The CDR3 totals 13 residues. CDR1 is WSHSY, CDR2 SAAADI, per germline. V dropped 5 bases and J dropped 7 bases, with 11 bases sitting between them. CDR3 amino acids: CASSPGRGEKLFF. Written as DNA, the CDR3 is TGCGCCAGCAGTCCAGGGAGGGGTGAAAAACTGTTTTTT.

J is TRBJ2-7 and V is TRBV6-5; maybe TRBD1 (6 bases). V was shortened by 0 bases and J by 3 bases, with 6 bases between the two germline ends. Per the germline V gene, CDR1 is MNHEY and CDR2 is SVGAGI. This CDR3 region has 13 residues. CDR3 DNA sequence: TGTGCCAGCAGTTACTCGACAGGCTACGAGCAGTACTTC. It specifies CASSYSTGYEQYF.

This clone has more than one count but fewer than ten. The rearrangement joins TRBV3-1 (or the pseudogene TRBV3-2) to TRBJ2-2; no firm D call. V was clipped by 1 base and J by 5 bases, with 14 bases between them. Germline CDR1 reads LGHDT; CDR2 reads YNNKEL (reference sequence). This CDR3 has 16 residues. The CDR3 loop reads CASSQVKNSRTGELFF. DNA for the CDR3: TGTGCCAGCAGCCAAGTCAAGAACTCGAGAACCGGGGAGCTGTTTTTT.

The rearrangement links TRBV7-7 to TRBJ2-7; 7 bases are shared with TRBD1. Trimming at V came to 5 bases and at J to 5 bases, leaving 6 bases not matched to a gene. Looked up from germline, CDR1 is SSHAT and CDR2 is FNYEAQ (reference sequence). This CDR3 is 13 amino acids long. The CDR3 coding sequence is TGTGCCAGCAGCCAAGACAGGGCCCACGAGCAGTACTTC. Translated: CASSQDRAHEQYF. Combining the CDR3 with reference TRBV7-7 and TRBJ2-7 gives the whole variable domain GAGVSQSPRYKVTKRGQDVTLRCDPISSHATLYWYQQALGQGPEFLTYFNYEAQPDKSGLPSDRFSAERPEGSISTLTIQRTEQRDSAMYRCASSQDRAHEQYFGPGTRLTVT.

With regard to this clone: The same CDR3 arises from other DNA sequences in this sample as well. The V gene is TRBV5-1, the J gene TRBJ2-6; unclear D gene. CDR3 length equals 15 residues. Germline V lookup: CDR1 SGHRS, CDR2 YFSETQ. Trimming took 0 bases from V and 4 from J, leaving 8 bases between them. The CDR3 region is CASSLGGAGANVLTF. CDR3 DNA: TGCGCCAGCAGCTTGGGAGGTGCCGGGGCCAACGTCCTGACTTTC.

The CDR3 DNA sequence: TGTGCCAGCAGCTGGGAAGGACAGCGTAGTGAGACCCAGTACTTC. This encodes CASSWEGQRSETQYF. V usage is TRBV7-2 and J usage is TRBJ2-5; tentative D call: TRBD1 (6 bases). The CDR3 runs 15 residues. Per the germline V gene, CDR1 is SGHTA and CDR2 is FQGNSA. Trimming left V 4 bases short and J 5 bases short, with 17 bases between.

A few counts support this clone. The chain links TRBV15 to TRBJ2-7; D is unclear. Germline V gene data show CDR1 as LNHNV and CDR2 as YYDKDF (reference sequence). The CDR3 runs 16 residues. Trimming left V 0 bases short and J 2 bases short, with 14 bases between. The CDR3 bases are TGTGCCACCAGCAGAGATACAACGGGTCAGACCTACGAGCAGTACTTC. It yields the protein CATSRDTTGQTYEQYF.

This clone was recorded many times. V is TRBV30 and J is TRBJ2-7, with D possibly being TRBD1 (6 bases). Germline-derived CDR1 and CDR2 are GTSNPN and SVGIG (reference sequence). V lost 3 bases to trimming and J lost 0 bases, with 6 bases between them. The CDR3 totals 12 residues. The CDR3 reads CAWRDSSYEQYF. CDR3 sequence (DNA): TGTGCCTGGAGGGACAGCTCCTACGAGCAGTACTTC.

The V gene is TRBV14, the J gene TRBJ2-7; weak D call: TRBD1 (6 bases). V was pared by 5 bases and J by 2 bases, with 10 bases between. Germline V lookup: CDR1 SGHDN, CDR2 FVKESK. The CDR3 runs 13 residues. CDR3 loop: CASSGGRTYEQYF. The DNA for the CDR3 is TGTGCCAGCAGCGGGGGCCGTACCTACGAGCAGTACTTC.

This clone was observed a few times. The rearrangement uses TRBV18 and TRBJ1-1; D gene uncertain. The length of the CDR3 is 16 residues. V gave up 0 bases and J gave up 4 bases, with 15 bases separating them. Germline V lookup: CDR1 KGHSH, CDR2 LQKENI. CDR3 bases: TGTGCCAGCTCACCACCTTCGACTCTATTCACCACTGAAGCTTTCTTT. This encodes CASSPPSTLFTTEAFF.

In DNA, the CDR3 is TGCGCCAGCAGCTTGCTGGCTAGCGGTGACAATGAGCAGTTCTTC. It codes for CASSLLASGDNEQFF. The chain carries TRBV5-1 and TRBJ2-1; 7 bases map to TRBD2. The CDR3 covers 15 residues. In germline, CDR1 is SGHRS, CDR2 YFSETQ. The J segment lost 5 bases and the V segment lost 1 base, leaving 6 bases of the junction unmatched.

This clone was found once. This chain links TRBV5-8 with TRBJ2-5; maybe TRBD2 (6 bases). Germline assignment: CDR1 SGHTS and CDR2 YDEGEE. The V end was cut by 4 bases, the J end by 3 bases, with 13 bases between. CDR3 length equals 14 residues. This chain's CDR3 is CASSARTIKETQYF. The DNA of the CDR3 is TGTGCCAGCAGCGCCCGGACTATTAAAGAGACCCAGTACTTC.

The V and J genes are TRBV10-3 and TRBJ2-3; TRBD2 aligns across 8 bases. The germline V gene encodes CDR1 ENHRY and CDR2 SYGVKD. With 4 bases clipped from V and 6 bases from J, the junction kept 9 bases outside the gene matches. This CDR3 spans 15 amino acids. In nucleotides, the CDR3 is TGTGCCATCAGTGCCAGTAGCGGGAAAGCGGATACGCAGTATTTT. As protein: CAISASSGKADTQYF.

The V gene is TRBV28, the J gene TRBJ1-2; D is perhaps TRBD1 (5 bases). The CDR3 sequence is 12 residues long. The germline V and J ends were trimmed by 6 bases and 8 bases, with 13 bases remaining between them. CDR1 is MDHEN and CDR2 is SYDVKM in the germline V gene. Here the CDR3 reads CASSSQGYGYTF. The DNA for the CDR3 is TGTGCCAGCAGCTCCCAGGGATACGGCTACACCTTC.